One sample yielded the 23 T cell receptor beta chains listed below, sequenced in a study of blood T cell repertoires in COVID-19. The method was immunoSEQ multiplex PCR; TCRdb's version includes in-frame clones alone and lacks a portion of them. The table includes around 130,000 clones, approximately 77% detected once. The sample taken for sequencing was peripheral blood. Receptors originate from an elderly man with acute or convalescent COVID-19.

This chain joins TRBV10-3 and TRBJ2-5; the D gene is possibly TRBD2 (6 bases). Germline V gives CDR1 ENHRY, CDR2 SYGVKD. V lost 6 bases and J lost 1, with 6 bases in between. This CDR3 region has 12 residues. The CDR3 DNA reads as TGTGCCATCAGGGGGGGCCAAGAGACCCAGTACTTC. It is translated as CAIRGGQETQYF.

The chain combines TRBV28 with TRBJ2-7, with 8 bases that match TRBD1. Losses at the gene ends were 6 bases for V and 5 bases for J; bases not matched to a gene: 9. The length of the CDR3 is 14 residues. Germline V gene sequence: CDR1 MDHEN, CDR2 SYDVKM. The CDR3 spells CASSDRGSYNEQYF. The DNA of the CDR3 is TGTGCCAGCAGCGACAGGGGTTCTTACAACGAGCAGTACTTC.

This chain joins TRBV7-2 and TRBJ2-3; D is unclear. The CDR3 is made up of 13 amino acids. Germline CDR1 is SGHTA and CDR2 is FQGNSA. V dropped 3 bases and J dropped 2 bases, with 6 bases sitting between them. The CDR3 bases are TGTGCCAGCAGCTTTTACTCCACAGATACGCAGTATTTT. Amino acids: CASSFYSTDTQYF.

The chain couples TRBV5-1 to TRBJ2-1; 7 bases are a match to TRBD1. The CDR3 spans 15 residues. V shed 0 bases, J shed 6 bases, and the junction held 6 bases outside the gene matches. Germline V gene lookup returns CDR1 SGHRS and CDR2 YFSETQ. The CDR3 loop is CASSLGDRDVNEQFF. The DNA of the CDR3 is TGCGCCAGCAGCTTGGGTGACAGGGATGTCAATGAGCAGTTCTTC.

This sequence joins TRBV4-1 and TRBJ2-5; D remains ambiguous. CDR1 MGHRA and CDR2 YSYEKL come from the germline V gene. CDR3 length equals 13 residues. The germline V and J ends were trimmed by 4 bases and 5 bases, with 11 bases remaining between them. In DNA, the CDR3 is TGCGCCAGCAGCCGGTTGTTTGCGGAGACCCAGTACTTC. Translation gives CASSRLFAETQYF.

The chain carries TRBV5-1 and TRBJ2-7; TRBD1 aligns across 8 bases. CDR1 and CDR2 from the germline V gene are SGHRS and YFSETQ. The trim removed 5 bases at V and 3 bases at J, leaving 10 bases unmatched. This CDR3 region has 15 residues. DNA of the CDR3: TGCGCCAGCAGTACTGCCGGGACAGGATACTACGAGCAGTACTTC. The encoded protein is CASSTAGTGYYEQYF.

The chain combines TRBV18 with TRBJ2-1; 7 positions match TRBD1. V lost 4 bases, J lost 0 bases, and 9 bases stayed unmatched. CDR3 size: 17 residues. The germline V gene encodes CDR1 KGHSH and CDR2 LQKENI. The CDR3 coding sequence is TGTGCCAGCTCACGACAGGGCCGAGGAAGCTCCTACAATGAGCAGTTCTTC. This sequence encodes CASSRQGRGSSYNEQFF.

Here the CDR3 reads CAISESSWQGIPSSYNSPLHF. CDR3 DNA sequence: TGTGCCATCAGTGAGTCTTCATGGCAGGGGATACCCAGCTCCTATAATTCACCCCTCCACTTT. The rearrangement uses TRBV10-3 and TRBJ1-6, with D tentatively TRBD1 (6 bases). V was pared by 0 bases and J by 0 bases, with 21 bases between. The length of the CDR3 is 21 residues. CDR1 is ENHRY and CDR2 is SYGVKD in the germline V gene.

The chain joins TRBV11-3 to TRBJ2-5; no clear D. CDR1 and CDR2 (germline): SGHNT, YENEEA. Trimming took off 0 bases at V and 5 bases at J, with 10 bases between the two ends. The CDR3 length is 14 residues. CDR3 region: CASSLEESSETQYF. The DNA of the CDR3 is TGTGCCAGCAGCTTAGAAGAGTCCTCGGAGACCCAGTACTTC.

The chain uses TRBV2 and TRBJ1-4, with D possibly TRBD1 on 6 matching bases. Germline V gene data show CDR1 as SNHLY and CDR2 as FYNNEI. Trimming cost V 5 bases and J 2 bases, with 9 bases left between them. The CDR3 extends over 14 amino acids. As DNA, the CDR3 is TGTGCCAGCAGTCTACAGGGTACTAATGAAAAACTGTTTTTT. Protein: CASSLQGTNEKLFF.

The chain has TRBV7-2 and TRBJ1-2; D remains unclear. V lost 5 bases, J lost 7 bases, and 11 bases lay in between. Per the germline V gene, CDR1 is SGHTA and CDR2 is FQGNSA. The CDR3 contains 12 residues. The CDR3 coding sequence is TGTGCCAGCAGCCCCGGGGTGGGTGGCTACACCTTC. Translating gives CASSPGVGGYTF.

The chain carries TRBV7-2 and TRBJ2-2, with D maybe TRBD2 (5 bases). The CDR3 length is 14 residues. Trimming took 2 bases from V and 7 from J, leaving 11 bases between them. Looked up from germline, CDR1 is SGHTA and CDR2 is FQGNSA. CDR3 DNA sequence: TGTGCCAGCAGCTTACGAGGGAGAGGCGGGGAGCTGTTTTTT. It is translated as CASSLRGRGGELFF.

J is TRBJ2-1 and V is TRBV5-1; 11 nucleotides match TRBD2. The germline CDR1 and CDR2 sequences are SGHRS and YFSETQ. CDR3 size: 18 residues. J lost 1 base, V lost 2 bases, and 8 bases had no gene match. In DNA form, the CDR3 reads TGCGCCAGCAGCTTCGGTTCGGCTAGCGGGGGGTCCTACAATGAGCAGTTCTTC. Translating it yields CASSFGSASGGSYNEQFF.

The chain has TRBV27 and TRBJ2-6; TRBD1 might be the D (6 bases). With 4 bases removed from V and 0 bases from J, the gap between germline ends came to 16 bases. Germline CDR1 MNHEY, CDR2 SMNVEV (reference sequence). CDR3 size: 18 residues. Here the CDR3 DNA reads TGTGCCAGCAGTTCCCAGGGTGAGGGGGTCTCTGGGGCCAACGTCCTGACTTTC. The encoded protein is CASSSQGEGVSGANVLTF.

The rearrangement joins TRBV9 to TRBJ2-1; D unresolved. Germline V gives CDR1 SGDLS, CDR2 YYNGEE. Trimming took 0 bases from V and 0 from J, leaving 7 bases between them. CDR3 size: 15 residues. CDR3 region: CASSVGSSSYNEQFF. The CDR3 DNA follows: TGTGCCAGCAGCGTAGGATCCAGCTCCTACAATGAGCAGTTCTTC.

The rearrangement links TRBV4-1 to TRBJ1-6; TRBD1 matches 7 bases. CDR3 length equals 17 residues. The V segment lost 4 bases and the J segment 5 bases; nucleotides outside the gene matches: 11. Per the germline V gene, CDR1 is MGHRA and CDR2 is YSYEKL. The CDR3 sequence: CASSRDRSGTDNSPLHF. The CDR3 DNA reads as TGCGCCAGCAGCCGAGACCGCTCCGGGACAGATAATTCACCCCTCCACTTT.

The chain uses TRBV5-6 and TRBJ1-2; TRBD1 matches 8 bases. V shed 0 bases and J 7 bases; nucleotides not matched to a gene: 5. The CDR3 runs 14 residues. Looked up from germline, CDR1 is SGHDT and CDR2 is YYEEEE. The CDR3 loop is CASSLGDRSAGYTF. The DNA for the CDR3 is TGTGCCAGCAGCTTGGGGGACAGGAGTGCTGGCTACACCTTC.

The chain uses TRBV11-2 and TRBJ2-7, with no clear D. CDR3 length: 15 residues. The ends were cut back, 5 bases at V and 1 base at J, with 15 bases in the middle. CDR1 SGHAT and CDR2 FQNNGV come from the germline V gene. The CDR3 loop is CASSNPLSGSYEQYF. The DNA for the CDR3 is TGTGCCAGCAGCAACCCTTTATCGGGTTCCTACGAGCAGTACTTC. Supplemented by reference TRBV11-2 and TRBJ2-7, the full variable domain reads EAGVAQSPRYKIIEKRQSVAFWCNPISGHATLYWYQQILGQGPKLLIQFQNNGVVDDSQLPKDRFSAERLKGVDSTLKIQPAKLEDSAVYLCASSNPLSGSYEQYFGPGTRLTVT.

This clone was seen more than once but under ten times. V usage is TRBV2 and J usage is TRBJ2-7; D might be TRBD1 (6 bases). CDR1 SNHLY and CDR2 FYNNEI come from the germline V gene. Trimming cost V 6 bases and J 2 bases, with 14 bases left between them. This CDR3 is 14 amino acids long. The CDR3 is CASSADRITYEQYF. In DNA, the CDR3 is TGTGCCAGCAGCGCCGACAGGATTACCTACGAGCAGTACTTC.

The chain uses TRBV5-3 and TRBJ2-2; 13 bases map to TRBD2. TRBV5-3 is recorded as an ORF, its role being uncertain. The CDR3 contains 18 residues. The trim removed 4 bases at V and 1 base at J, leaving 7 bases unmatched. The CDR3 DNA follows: TGTGCCAGAAGCCCTCGGACTAGCGGGGGCGAGAACACCGGGGAGCTGTTTTTT. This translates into CARSPRTSGGENTGELFF.

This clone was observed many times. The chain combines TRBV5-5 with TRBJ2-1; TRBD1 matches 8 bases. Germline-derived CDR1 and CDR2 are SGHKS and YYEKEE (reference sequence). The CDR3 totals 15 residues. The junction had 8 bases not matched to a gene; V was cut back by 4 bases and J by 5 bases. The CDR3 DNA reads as TGTGCCAGCAGCCTCGAATGGGACAGGAACAATGAGCAGTTCTTC. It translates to CASSLEWDRNNEQFF.

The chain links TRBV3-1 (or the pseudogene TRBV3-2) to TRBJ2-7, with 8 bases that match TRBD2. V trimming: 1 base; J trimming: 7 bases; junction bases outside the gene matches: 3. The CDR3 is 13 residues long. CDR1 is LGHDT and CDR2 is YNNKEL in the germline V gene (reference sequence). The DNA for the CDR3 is TGTGCCAGCAGCCAAGGGCGGGGGGTTGAGCAGTACTTC. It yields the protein CASSQGRGVEQYF.

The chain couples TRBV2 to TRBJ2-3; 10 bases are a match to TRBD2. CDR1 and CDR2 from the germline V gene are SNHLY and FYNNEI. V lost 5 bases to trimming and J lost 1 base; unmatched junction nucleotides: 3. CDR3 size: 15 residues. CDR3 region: CASSSGGAGTDTQYF. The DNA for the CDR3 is TGTGCCAGCAGTAGCGGGGGGGCGGGCACAGATACGCAGTATTTT.